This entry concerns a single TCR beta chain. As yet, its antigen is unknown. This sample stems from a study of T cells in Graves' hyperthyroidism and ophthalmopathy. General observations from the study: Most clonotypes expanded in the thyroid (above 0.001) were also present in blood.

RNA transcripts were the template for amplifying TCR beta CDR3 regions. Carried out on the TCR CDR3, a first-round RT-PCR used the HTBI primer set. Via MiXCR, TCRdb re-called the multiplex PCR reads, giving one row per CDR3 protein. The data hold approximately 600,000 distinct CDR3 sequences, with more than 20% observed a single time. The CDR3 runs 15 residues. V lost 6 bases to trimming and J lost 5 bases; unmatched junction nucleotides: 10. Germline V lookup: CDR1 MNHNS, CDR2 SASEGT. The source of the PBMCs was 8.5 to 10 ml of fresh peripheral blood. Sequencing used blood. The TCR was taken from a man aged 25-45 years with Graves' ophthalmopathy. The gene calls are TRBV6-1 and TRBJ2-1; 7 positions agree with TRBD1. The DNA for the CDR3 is TGTGCCAGCAGGAACCGGGACAGACAAAACAATGAGCAGTTCTTC. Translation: CASRNRDRQNNEQFF.